The source of this TCR beta chain is a study of shared clonotypes between healthy human individuals. Background on the study: Researchers drew samples from two women and a few men aged 18 to 49.

V dropped 4 bases and J dropped 7; count of bases not matched to a gene: 5. CDR1 and CDR2 (germline): SGHTA, FQGNSA. This CDR3 is built from 14 residues. At a deep level, the assay was run. The authors ran unsorted PBMC replicate PCRs on about 320 ng DNA, approximately 30,000 T cell genomes. TCRdb's table, derived via immunoSEQ multiplex PCR, lists solely in-frame clones and lacks some. This table has approximately 480,000 clones, roughly 79% appearing once. Sequences were obtained from PBMCs. This receptor was obtained from a woman between 40 and 50 years old in good health. Some clones in this sample may be carry-over from other donors' samples. This chain connects TRBV7-2 to TRBJ1-5; 9 nucleotides line up with TRBD1. CDR3 nucleotide sequence: TGTGCCAGCAGCTCCCAGACAGGGGGACAGCCCCAGCATTTT. Amino acid sequence: CASSSQTGGQPQHF.